Listed below are T cell receptor beta chains from one sample, sequenced in a study of patients and donors after allogeneic stem cell transplantation. TCRdb passed the RT-PCR reads through MiXCR, listing each CDR3 protein once. The table includes about 200,000 distinct CDR3 sequences, around two fifths detected once. The sample comprised blood, either unsorted or a sorted T cell fraction (not recorded which). These receptors originate from a human donor who was either an allogeneic HSCT recipient or a stem cell or donor lymphocyte infusion donor (not recorded which). It is not recorded whose cells these are; they may come from a transplant donor. CDR3s include the opening cysteine and the closing phenylalanine or tryptophan. Each record gives: clone size, D gene, V gene, J gene, CDR3 protein, CDR3 DNA. The D gene is left open where the match is weak. Only part of the rows carry a size: once, few, many, or a class if the clone is expanded.

few	.	TRBV24-1	TRBJ1-1	CAIAGEDTEAFF	TGTGCCATCGCTGGGGAAGACACTGAAGCTTTCTTT
few	.	TRBV28	TRBJ1-1	CASSLFPSEAFF	TGTGCCAGCAGTTTGTTTCCTAGTGAAGCTTTCTTT
few	.	TRBV5-1	TRBJ2-6	CASGISPAPGANVLTF	TGCGCCAGCGGGATTAGCCCAGCCCCTGGGGCCAACGTCCTGACTTTC
few	.	TRBV5-1	TRBJ2-7	CASSAEGPFLYEQYF	TGCGCCAGCAGCGCCGAGGGACCCTTCCTTTACGAGCAGTACTTC
.	.	TRBV19	TRBJ1-5	CATREAKGPLSNQPQHF	TGTGCCACCCGCGAGGCGAAAGGTCCACTTAGCAATCAGCCCCAGCATTTT
.	.	TRBV24-1	TRBJ2-1	CATSDRRPGQSSYNEQFF	TGTGCCACCAGTGACCGACGACCAGGACAGAGCTCCTACAATGAGCAGTTCTTC
.	TRBD1	TRBV29-1	TRBJ2-5	CSGTDRVETQYF	TGCAGCGGGACGGACAGGGTGGAGACCCAGTACTTC
.	.	TRBV28	TRBJ1-6	CASSLPEGVLGSPLHF	TGTGCCAGCAGTTTACCCGAGGGGGTTTTAGGGTCACCCCTCCACTTT
.	.	TRBV27	TRBJ2-7	CASSPAGAPSYEQYF	TGTGCCAGCAGTCCCGCCGGGGCGCCTTCCTACGAGCAGTACTTC
.	.	TRBV11-1	TRBJ1-3	CASRGHISGNTIYF	TGTGCCAGCAGGGGCCACATCTCTGGAAACACCATATATTTT
.	TRBD2	TRBV3-1	TRBJ2-7	CASSLAAGISYEQYF	TGTGCCAGCAGCCTTGCAGCGGGAATCTCCTACGAGCAGTACTTC
few	.	TRBV20-1	TRBJ2-1	CSARFVPGHEQFF	TGCAGTGCTAGATTTGTCCCTGGCCATGAGCAGTTCTTC
.	.	TRBV6-1	TRBJ1-5	CASSEERGQPQHF	TGTGCCAGCAGTGAAGAGAGGGGCCAGCCCCAGCATTTT
few	.	TRBV19	TRBJ1-1	CASSIGGGRTEAFF	TGTGCCAGTAGTATAGGTGGGGGCCGGACTGAAGCTTTCTTT
.	.	TRBV28	TRBJ2-7	CASSFRGGEQYF	TGTGCCAGCAGTTTCAGAGGGGGCGAGCAGTACTTC
.	TRBD1	TRBV6-2/TRBV6-3	TRBJ1-5	CASNPLRDRGQPQHF	TGTGCCAGCAACCCACTCCGGGACAGGGGTCAGCCCCAGCATTTT
.	.	TRBV6-5	TRBJ1-5	CASSEGNTYNQPQHF	TGTGCCAGCAGCGAGGGTAATACATACAATCAGCCCCAGCATTTT
few	.	TRBV4-3	TRBJ1-6	CASSQNLNSPLHF	TGCGCCAGCAGCCAAAACCTGAATTCACCCCTCCACTTT
few	.	TRBV14	TRBJ1-5	CASSQDTAQPQHF	TGTGCCAGCAGCCAAGATACGGCTCAGCCCCAGCATTTT